This T cell receptor beta chain was sequenced in a study of T cells in Graves' hyperthyroidism and ophthalmopathy. About the research overall: Any treatment followed the collection of peripheral blood at initial diagnosis.

Ophthalmopathy in the patients scored at least 3 on Clinical Activity Score and at least 4 on NOSPECS grade, lasting under 3 months. This clonotype was seen ten or more times. What it binds is unknown. RNA transcripts were the template for amplifying TCR beta CDR3 regions. First-round RT-PCR with HTBI primers amplified the TCR CDR3 region. Using its own MiXCR run on the multiplex PCR reads, TCRdb lists one record per CDR3 protein. The table includes 600,000 or so distinct CDR3 sequences, 12% to 15% detected once. V gave up 3 bases and J gave up 2 bases, with 13 bases separating them. Germline CDR1 is LGHNA and CDR2 is YSLEER. The CDR3 has 15 residues. The study, taken as a whole, reports: Ophthalmopathy cases were set apart from stable hyperthyroidism by a 13 V-J model.

The receptor comes from a woman aged 18-35 years with Graves' ophthalmopathy. This chain connects TRBV4-3 to TRBJ1-2; the D gene is possibly TRBD1 (6 bases). Material: blood. In nucleotides, the CDR3 is TGCGCCAGCAGCCAGAACCGGGACAACAACTATGGCTACACCTTC. As protein: CASSQNRDNNYGYTF.